This entry lists 8 T cell receptor beta chains sequenced from one sample in a study of tumor and adjacent non-tumor tissue in lung cancer. RNA was extracted from bulk tissue without any cell sorting. This non-tumor lung sample came from over 3 cm beyond the tumor edge. TCRbeta libraries were built with three rounds of nested PCR, modified from ARM-PCR. From the multiplex PCR reads, TCRdb called clonotypes with MiXCR, one entry per CDR3 protein. This sample carries some 100,000 distinct CDR3 sequences, 62% of them seen once, and the ten largest clones take under 20%. The sequencing input was distant non-tumor lung tissue. The receptors derive from a man aged 55 to 70 with non-small cell lung cancer.

V gene TRBV6-1 combines with J gene TRBJ1-1, with 8 bases fitting TRBD1. V shed 8 bases, J shed 5 bases, and the junction held 7 bases outside the gene matches. This CDR3 contains 13 residues. Looked up from germline, CDR1 is MNHNS and CDR2 is SASEGT. CDR3 nucleotide sequence: TGTGCCAGCGGCGTAGACAGGGGAACTGAAGCTTTCTTT. The encoded protein is CASGVDRGTEAFF.

This clonotype was seen just once. Sequence at one end of the junction differs from germline and may be a read error. V gene TRBV20-1 combines with J gene TRBJ1-5; 9 positions agree with TRBD1. The CDR3 runs 14 residues. Germline V CDR1 and CDR2: DFQATT, SNEGSKA (reference sequence). The CDR3 nucleotides read TGCAATGCTAGAGTACAGGGGGCCCATCAGCCCCAGCATTTT. Translating it yields CNARVQGAHQPQHF.

This clonotype appeared many times. The V call is TRBV5-1, the J call TRBJ1-1; 11 bases fit TRBD1. The CDR3 runs to 14 residues. Germline values: CDR1 SGHRS, CDR2 YFSETQ. V was clipped by 3 bases and J by 4 bases; unmatched bases: 2. CDR3 bases: TGCGCCAGCAGCTCCGGGACAGGGGGCACTGAAGCTTTCTTT. Its translation: CASSSGTGGTEAFF.

This clonotype occurred many times. The chain has TRBV5-5 and TRBJ2-6; D may be TRBD2 (6 bases). V lost 2 bases and J lost 1, with 19 bases in between. Germline V CDR1 and CDR2: SGHKS, YYEKEE (reference sequence). This CDR3 is 19 amino acids long. The CDR3 sequence is CASSLRSLGTESGANVLTF. The CDR3 nucleotides are TGTGCCAGCAGCTTACGATCCCTGGGGACTGAGTCTGGGGCCAACGTCCTGACTTTC. The full variable domain, its missing parts supplied by reference TRBV5-5 and TRBJ2-6, is DAGVTQSPTHLIKTRGQQVTLRCSPISGHKSVSWYQQVLGQGPQFIFQYYEKEERGRGNFPDRFSARQFPNYSSELNVNALLLGDSALYLCASSLRSLGTESGANVLTFGAGSRLTVL.

Comment on this clonotype: Compared with germline, one end of the junction differs, possibly owing to a read error. The chain employs TRBV5-6 and TRBJ1-4; 7 nucleotides agree with TRBD1. Germline lookup yields CDR1 SGHDT and CDR2 YYEEEE. The CDR3 runs to 14 residues. The CDR3: CTSSGRGFDEKPYF. CDR3 bases: TGTACCAGCAGCGGCAGGGGGTTCGATGAAAAACCGTATTTT.

The chain couples TRBV6-2 or TRBV6-3 to TRBJ2-7, with 7 bases aligning to TRBD2. V lost 7 bases, J lost 0 bases, and 15 bases stayed unmatched. Per the germline V gene, CDR1 is MNHEY and CDR2 is SVGEGT. The CDR3 length is 17 residues. CDR3 DNA sequence: TGTGCCAGCATCGGGCTAGCGGTCTTCCAATTCTCCTACGAGCAGTACTTC. This gives the protein CASIGLAVFQFSYEQYF.

Concerning this clonotype: The conserved final phenylalanine or tryptophan is absent from the CDR3, which likely points to a read error. This chain links TRBV12-3 or TRBV12-4 with TRBJ1-6, with 8 bases matching TRBD1. V dropped 10 bases and J dropped 6; count of bases not matched to a gene: 8. This CDR3 is built from 14 residues. The CDR3 loop is CANRQTGVNSPLHY. The DNA for the CDR3 is TGTGCCAACAGACAGACAGGGGTTAATTCACCCCTCCACTAT.

In regard to this clonotype: One end of the junction varies from germline; a read error may be responsible. CDR3: CASSWTGTQGSFNEQFF. CDR3 sequence (DNA): TGTGCCAGCAGTTGGACCGGGACGCAGGGCTCCTTCAATGAGCAGTTCTTC. The gene calls are TRBV11-2 and TRBJ2-1; D may correspond to TRBD1 or TRBD2 (5 bases each). CDR1 and CDR2 from the germline V gene are SGHAT and FQNNGV. The CDR3 is made up of 17 amino acids.